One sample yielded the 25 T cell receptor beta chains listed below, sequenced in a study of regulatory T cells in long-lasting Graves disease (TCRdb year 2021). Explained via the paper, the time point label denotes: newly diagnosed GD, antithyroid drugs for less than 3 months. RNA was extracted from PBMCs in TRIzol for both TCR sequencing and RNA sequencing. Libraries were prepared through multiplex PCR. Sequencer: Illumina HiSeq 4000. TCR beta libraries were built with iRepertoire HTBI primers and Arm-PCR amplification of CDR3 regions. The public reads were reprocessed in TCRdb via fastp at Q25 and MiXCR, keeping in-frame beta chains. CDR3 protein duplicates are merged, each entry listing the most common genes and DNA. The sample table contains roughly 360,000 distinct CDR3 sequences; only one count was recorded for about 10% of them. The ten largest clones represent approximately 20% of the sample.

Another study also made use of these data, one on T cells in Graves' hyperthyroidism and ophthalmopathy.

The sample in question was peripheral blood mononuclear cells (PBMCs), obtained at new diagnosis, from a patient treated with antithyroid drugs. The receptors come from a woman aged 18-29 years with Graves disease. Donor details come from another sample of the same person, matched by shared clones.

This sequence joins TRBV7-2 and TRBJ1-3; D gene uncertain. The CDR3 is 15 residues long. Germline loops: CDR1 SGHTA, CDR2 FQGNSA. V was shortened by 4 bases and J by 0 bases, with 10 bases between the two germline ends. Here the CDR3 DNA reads TGTGCCAGCAGCTCCTATAGTAGCTCTGGAAACACCATATATTTT. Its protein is CASSSYSSSGNTIYF.

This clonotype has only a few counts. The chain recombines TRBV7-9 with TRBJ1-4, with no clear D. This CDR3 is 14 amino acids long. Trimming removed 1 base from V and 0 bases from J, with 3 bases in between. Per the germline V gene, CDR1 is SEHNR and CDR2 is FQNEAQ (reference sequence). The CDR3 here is CASSLEPTNEKLFF. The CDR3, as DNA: TGTGCCAGCAGCTTAGAACCAACTAATGAAAAACTGTTTTTT.

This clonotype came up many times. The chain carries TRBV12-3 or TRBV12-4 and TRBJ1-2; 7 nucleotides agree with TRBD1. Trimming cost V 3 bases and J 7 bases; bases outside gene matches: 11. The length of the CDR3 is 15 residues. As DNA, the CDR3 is TGTGCCAGCAGTTTCAGCGGTCCAGGGGGAATTGGCTACACCTTC. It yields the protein CASSFSGPGGIGYTF.

CDR3 nucleotides: TGCGCCAGCAGACCTGACAGGGGGCGAGACACCATATATTTT. Protein sequence: CASRPDRGRDTIYF. The rearrangement uses TRBV5-1 and TRBJ1-3; 10 nucleotides match TRBD1. Germline V gene sequence: CDR1 SGHRS, CDR2 YFSETQ. V was clipped by 5 bases and J by 8 bases; unmatched bases: 7. CDR3 length: 14 amino acids.

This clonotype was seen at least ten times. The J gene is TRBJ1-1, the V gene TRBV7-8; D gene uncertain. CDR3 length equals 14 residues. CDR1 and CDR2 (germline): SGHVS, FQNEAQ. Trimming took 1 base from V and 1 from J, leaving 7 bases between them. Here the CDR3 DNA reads TGTGCCAGCAGCTTAGGGGTGGCGAACACTGAAGCTTTCTTT. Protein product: CASSLGVANTEAFF.

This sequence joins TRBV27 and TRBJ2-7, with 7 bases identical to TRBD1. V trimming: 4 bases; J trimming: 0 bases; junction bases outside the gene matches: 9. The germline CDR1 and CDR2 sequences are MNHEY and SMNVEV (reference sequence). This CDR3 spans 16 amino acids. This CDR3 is CASSSRMGQTSYEQYF. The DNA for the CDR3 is TGTGCCAGCAGTTCTAGGATGGGACAGACCTCCTACGAGCAGTACTTC.

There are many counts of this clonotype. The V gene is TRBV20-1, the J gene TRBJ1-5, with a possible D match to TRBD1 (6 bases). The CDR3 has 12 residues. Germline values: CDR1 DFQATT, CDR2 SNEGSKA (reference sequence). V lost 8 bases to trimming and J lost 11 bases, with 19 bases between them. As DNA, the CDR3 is TGCAGTACCTCTCCGTCGGAGGGGGCCCAGCATTTT. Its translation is CSTSPSEGAQHF.

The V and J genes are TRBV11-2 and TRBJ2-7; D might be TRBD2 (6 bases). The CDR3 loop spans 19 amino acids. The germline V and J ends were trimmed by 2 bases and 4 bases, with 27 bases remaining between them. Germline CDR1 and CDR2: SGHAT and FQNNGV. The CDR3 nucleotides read TGTGCCAGCAGCTTAAGGGGCGGGGTGGGGACTCTTACTTTATACGAGCAGTACTTC. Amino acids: CASSLRGGVGTLTLYEQYF.

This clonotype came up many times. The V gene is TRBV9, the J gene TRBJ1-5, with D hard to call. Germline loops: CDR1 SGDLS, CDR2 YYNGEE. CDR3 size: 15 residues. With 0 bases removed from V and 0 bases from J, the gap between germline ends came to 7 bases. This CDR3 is CASSVGGNSNQPQHF. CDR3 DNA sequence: TGTGCCAGCAGCGTAGGAGGGAATAGCAATCAGCCCCAGCATTTT.

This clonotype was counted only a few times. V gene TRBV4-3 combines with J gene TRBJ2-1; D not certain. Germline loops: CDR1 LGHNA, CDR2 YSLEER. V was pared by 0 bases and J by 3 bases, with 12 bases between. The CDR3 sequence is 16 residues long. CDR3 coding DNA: TGCGCCAGCAGCCAAGATGGAGAGAGCAGCTACAATGAGCAGTTCTTC. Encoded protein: CASSQDGESSYNEQFF.

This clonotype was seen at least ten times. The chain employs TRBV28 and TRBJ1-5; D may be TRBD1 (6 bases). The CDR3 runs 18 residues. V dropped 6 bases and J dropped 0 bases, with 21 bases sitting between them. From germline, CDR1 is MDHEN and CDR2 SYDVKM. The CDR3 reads CASSYSAPDRNSNQPQHF. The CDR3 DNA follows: TGTGCCAGCAGCTACTCCGCCCCGGACAGAAATAGCAATCAGCCCCAGCATTTT.

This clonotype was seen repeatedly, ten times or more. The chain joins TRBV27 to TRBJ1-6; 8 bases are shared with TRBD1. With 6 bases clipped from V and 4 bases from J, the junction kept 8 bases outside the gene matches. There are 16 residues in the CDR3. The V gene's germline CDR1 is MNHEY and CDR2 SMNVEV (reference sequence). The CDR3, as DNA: TGTGCCAGCAGCCAAGGACAGGGCCTTTATAATTCACCCCTCCACTTT. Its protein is CASSQGQGLYNSPLHF.

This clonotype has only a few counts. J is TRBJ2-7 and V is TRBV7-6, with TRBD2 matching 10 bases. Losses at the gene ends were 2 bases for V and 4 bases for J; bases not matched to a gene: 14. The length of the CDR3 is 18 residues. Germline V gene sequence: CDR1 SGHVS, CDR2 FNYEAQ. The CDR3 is CASSLSRTSGSRQYEQYF. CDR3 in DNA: TGTGCCAGCAGCTTATCCCGGACTAGCGGTTCTAGGCAGTACGAGCAGTACTTC.

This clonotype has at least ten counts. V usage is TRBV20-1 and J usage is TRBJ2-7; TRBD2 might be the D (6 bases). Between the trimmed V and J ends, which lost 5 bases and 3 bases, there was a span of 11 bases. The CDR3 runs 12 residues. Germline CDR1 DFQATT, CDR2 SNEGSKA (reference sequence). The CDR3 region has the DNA TGCAGTGCTTCCGGGACTGGCTACGAGCAGTACTTC. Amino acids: CSASGTGYEQYF.

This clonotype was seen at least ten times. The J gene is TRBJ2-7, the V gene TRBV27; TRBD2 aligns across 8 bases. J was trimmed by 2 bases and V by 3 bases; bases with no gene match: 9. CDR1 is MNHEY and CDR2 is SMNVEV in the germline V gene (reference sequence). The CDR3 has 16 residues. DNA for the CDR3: TGTGCCAGCAGTTTCGGTGAAGGACTAGCAGCCTACGAGCAGTACTTC. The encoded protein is CASSFGEGLAAYEQYF.

In DNA, the CDR3 is TGTGCCAGCAGTTACCAAGGGACCGGGTGGGGCTACACCTTC. Translated: CASSYQGTGWGYTF. The V gene is TRBV6-2 or TRBV6-3, the J gene TRBJ1-2; a possible D gene is TRBD1 (5 bases). The CDR3 consists of 14 residues. The germline V gene has CDR1 MNHEY and CDR2 SVGEGT. Trimming cost V 2 bases and J 8 bases, with 15 bases left between them.

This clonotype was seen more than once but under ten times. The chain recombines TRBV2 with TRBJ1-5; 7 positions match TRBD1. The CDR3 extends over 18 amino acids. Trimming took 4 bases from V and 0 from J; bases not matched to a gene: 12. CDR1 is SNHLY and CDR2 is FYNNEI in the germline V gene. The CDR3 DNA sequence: TGTGCCAGCAGTGGATGGAGCGGGACAGCAAATAGCAATCAGCCCCAGCATTTT. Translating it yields CASSGWSGTANSNQPQHF.

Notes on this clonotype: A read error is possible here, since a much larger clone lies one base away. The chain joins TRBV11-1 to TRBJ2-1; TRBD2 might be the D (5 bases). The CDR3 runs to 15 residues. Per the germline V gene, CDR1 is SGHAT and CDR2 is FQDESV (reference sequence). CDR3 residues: CASRSGRGWSNEPFF. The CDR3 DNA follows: TGTGCCAGCAGGTCCGGACGGGGATGGTCCAATGAGCCGTTCTTC.

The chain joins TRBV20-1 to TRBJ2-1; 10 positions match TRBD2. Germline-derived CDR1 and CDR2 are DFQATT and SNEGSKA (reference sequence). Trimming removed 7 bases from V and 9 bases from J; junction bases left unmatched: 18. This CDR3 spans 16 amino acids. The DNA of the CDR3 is TGCAGTGTTCCACCAGTGGTAGCGGGAGGTGTGGGTGAGCAGTTCTTC. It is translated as CSVPPVVAGGVGEQFF.

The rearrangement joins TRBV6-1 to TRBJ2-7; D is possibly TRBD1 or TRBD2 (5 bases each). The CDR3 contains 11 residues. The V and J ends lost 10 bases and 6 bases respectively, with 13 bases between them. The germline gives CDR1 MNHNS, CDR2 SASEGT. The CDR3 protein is CATRDLGEQYV. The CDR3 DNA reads TGTGCCACCCGGGACCTAGGCGAGCAGTACGTC.

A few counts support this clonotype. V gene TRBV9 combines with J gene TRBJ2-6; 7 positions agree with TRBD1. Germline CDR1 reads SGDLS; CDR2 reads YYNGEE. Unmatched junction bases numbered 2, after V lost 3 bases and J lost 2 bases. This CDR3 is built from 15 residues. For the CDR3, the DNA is TGTGCCAGCAGCGCTCAGGGGGCTGGGGCCAACGTCCTGACTTTC. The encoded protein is CASSAQGAGANVLTF.

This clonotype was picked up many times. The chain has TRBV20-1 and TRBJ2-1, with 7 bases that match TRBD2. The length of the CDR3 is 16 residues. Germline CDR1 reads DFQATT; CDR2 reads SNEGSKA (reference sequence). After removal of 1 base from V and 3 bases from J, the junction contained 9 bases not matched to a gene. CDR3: CSARGAAGTFYNEQFF. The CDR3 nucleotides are TGCAGTGCTAGAGGGGCAGCGGGGACTTTCTACAATGAGCAGTTCTTC.

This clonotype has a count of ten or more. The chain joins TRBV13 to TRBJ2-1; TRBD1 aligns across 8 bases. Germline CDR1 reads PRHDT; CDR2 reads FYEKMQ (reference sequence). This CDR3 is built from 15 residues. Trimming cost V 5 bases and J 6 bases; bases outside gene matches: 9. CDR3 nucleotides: TGTGCCAGCAGCCTTGAGGACAGGGACGTCAATGAGCAGTTCTTC. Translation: CASSLEDRDVNEQFF.

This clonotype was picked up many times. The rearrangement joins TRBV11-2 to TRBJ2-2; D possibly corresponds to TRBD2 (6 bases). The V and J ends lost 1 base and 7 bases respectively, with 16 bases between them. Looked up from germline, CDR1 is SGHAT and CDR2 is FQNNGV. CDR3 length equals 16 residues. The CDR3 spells CASSLGVAESVGELFF. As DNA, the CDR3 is TGTGCCAGCAGCTTAGGGGTAGCGGAAAGTGTCGGGGAGCTGTTTTTT.

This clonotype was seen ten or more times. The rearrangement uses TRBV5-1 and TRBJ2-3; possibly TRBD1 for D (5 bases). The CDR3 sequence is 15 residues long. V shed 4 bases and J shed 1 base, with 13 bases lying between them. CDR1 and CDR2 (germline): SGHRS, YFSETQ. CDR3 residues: CASSIGDSGTDTQYF. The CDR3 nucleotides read TGCGCCAGCAGCATAGGGGATTCGGGCACAGATACGCAGTATTTT.